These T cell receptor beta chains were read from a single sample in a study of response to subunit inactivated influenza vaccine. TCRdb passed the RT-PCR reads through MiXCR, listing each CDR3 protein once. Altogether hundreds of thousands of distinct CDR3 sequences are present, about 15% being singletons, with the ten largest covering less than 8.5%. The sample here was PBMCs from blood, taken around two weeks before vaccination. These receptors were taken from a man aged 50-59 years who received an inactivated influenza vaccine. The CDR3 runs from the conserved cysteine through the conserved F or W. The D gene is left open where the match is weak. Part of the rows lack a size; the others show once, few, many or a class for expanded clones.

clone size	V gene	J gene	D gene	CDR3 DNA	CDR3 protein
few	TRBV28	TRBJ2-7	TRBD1	TGTGCCAGCAGCTCAACCCCCGGGACAGTAAATTACGAGCAGTACTTC	CASSSTPGTVNYEQYF
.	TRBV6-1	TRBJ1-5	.	TGTGCCAGCAGCCCTGGTGTACGGGCGTCCCAGCATTTT	CASSPGVRASQHF
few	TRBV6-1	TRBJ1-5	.	TGTGCCAGCATGCGTCAACAAGGGTTCGGCAATCAGCCCCAGCATTTT	CASMRQQGFGNQPQHF
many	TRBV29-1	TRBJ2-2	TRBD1	TGCAGCGTTGACGGGACAGGGAAGCCCGGGGAGCTGTTTTTT	CSVDGTGKPGELFF
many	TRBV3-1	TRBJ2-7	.	TGTGCCAGCAGCCAAGTGGATCCGGACCCGAACTACGAGCAGTACTTC	CASSQVDPDPNYEQYF
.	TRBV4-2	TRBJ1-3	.	TGTGCCAGCAGCCAAACCCTCCTGGGCAGGGGACTCTCTGGAAACACCATATATTTT	CASSQTLLGRGLSGNTIYF
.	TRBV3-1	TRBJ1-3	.	TGTGCCAGCAGCCAAGATACACGGTCCTCTGGAAACACCATATATTTT	CASSQDTRSSGNTIYF
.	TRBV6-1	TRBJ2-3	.	TGTGCCAGCAGACAGGCTCTGGGCACAGATACGCAGTATTTT	CASRQALGTDTQYF
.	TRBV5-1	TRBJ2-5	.	TGCGCCAGCAGCCCGCGGGACGACCAAGAGTCCCAGTACTTC	CASSPRDDQESQYF
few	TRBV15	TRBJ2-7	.	TGTGCCACCAGCAGAGAAGGGCAGGATACCTACGAGCAGTACTTC	CATSREGQDTYEQYF